The T cell receptor (beta chain) under discussion was sequenced for a study of cytomegalovirus exposure and HLA in healthy donors. Study-level information: Earlier work reported 117 million unique TCR beta sequences from about 200 million T cells.

At collection, donors were nominally healthy, but unrecorded immune exposures were probable. The PCR had 60 Vbeta and 13 Jbeta primers. Libraries were prepared by immunoSEQ multiplex PCR; TCRdb keeps only in-frame clonotypes and omits some of them. The sample yields under 250,000 clones, around 79% seen once. Germline assignment: CDR1 SGHTA and CDR2 FQGNSA. The CDR3 is made up of 13 amino acids. V was pared by 4 bases and J by 9 bases, with 2 bases of the junction left unmatched. What was sequenced was PBMCs. The receptor was isolated from a woman aged 30 to 39 in good health and CMV-seropositive. The chain couples TRBV7-2 to TRBJ1-6; 8 nucleotides match TRBD1. The CDR3 sequence: CASSYGQGSPLHF. The CDR3 DNA reads TGTGCCAGCAGCTACGGACAGGGTTCACCCCTCCACTTT. The whole variable domain, filled in from reference TRBV7-2 and TRBJ1-6, reads GAGVSQSPSNKVTEKGKDVELRCDPISGHTALYWYRQSLGQGLEFLIYFQGNSAPDKSGLPSDRFSAERTGGSVSTLTIQRTQQEDSAVYLCASSYGQGSPLHFGNGTRLTVT.